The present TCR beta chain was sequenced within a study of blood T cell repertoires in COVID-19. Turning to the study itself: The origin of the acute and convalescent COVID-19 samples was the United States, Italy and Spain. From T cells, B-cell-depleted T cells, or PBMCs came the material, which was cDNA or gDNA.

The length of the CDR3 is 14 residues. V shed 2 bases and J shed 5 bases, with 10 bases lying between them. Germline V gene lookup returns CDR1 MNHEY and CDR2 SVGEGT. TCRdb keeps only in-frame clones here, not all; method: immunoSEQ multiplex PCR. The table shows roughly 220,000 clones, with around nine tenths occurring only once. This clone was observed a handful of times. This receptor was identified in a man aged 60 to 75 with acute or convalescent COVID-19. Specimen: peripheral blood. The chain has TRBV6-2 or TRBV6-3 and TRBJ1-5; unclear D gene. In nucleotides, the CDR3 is TGTGCCAGCAGTTACGCGGGGTTGCATCAGCCCCAGCATTTT. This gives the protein CASSYAGLHQPQHF.